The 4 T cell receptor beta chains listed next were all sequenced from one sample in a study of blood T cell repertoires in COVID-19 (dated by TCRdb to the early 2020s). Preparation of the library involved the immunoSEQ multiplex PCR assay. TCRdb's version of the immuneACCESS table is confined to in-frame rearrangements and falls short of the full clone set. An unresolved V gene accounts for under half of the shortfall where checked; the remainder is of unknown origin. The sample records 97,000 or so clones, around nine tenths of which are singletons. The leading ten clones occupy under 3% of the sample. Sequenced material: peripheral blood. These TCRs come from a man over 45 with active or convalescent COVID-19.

This CDR3 is CASSASTGVGNIQYF. For the CDR3, the DNA is TGTGCCAGCAGTGCCTCGACAGGGGTTGGAAACATTCAGTACTTC. The genes are TRBV6-4 and TRBJ2-4, with 8 bases aligning to TRBD1. CDR1 and CDR2 (germline): MRHNA, SNTAGT. V lost 4 bases, J lost 6 bases, and 8 bases stayed unmatched. This CDR3 comprises 15 residues.

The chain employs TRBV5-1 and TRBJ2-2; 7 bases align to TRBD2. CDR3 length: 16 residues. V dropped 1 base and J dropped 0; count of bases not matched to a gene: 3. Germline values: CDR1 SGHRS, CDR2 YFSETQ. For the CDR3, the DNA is TGCGCCAGCAGCTTGTGGCTAGCGGCGAACACCGGGGAGCTGTTTTTT. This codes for CASSLWLAANTGELFF.

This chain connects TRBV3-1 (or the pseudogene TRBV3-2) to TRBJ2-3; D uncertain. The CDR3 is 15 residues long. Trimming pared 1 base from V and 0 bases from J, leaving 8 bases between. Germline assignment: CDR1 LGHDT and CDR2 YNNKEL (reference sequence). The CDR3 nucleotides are TGTGCCAGCAGCCAAGTCTTCTCTAGCACAGATACGCAGTATTTT. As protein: CASSQVFSSTDTQYF.

In DNA, the CDR3 is TGTGCCACCAGCAGAGGACGGAGGGACGAGCAGTACGTC. This translates into CATSRGRRDEQYV. The chain links TRBV15 to TRBJ2-7; a weak D match, TRBD2 (6 bases). V lost 1 base to trimming and J lost 5 bases, with 9 bases between them. This CDR3 region has 13 residues. Germline CDR1 and CDR2: LNHNV and YYDKDF (reference sequence).